This T cell receptor (beta chain) comes out of a study of shared clonotypes between healthy human individuals. Germline values: CDR1 SGHTA, CDR2 FQGNSA. The CDR3 is 15 amino acids. V dropped 4 bases and J dropped 0 bases, with 13 bases sitting between them. All donors qualified as healthy HIV-negative adults and had experienced no recent acute infections or vaccinations. Every subset's genomic DNA went evenly onto several immunoSEQ plates. Per the original data handling: ImmunoSEQ gave junction-only sequences without quality scores, so filtering differed. TCRdb's table, derived via immunoSEQ multiplex PCR, lists solely in-frame clones and lacks some. The V and J calls and clone size were taken over from that table, and D and trimming were inferred from the DNA. The table records hundreds of thousands of clones, roughly 83% of them present only once.

The sequence was collected from a woman aged 40 to 50 in good health. Some clones in this sample may be carry-over from other donors' samples. The chain carries TRBV7-2 and TRBJ2-7; D may be TRBD1 (6 bases). Sample: PBMCs. The CDR3 DNA sequence: TGTGCCAGCAGCTCAACAGGGTGGGACTCCTACGAGCAGTACTTC. Amino acid sequence: CASSSTGWDSYEQYF.